The rows below give T cell receptor beta chains drawn from one sample of a study of identical twins. TCRdb re-called the 5' RACE reads through MiXCR, storing one row per CDR3 protein. The sample records 1.5 million to 2 million distinct CDR3 sequences, around a third being singletons. Sequenced material: cord blood. Source of these receptors: a newborn girl in good health. Each CDR3 is given without its conserved first and last residue.

j_call v_call cdr3_aa
TRBJ1-4 TRBV7-2 ASSPYGVEKLF
TRBJ2-3 TRBV6-2/TRBV6-3 ASSSYYPDTQY
TRBJ1-5 TRBV3-1 ASSRTSGQPQH
TRBJ2-1 TRBV4-1 ASSQVGLSGGTYNEQF
TRBJ1-2 TRBV7-9 ASSLAEGPYGYT
TRBJ2-5 TRBV7-7 ASSLGPGRETQY
TRBJ2-7 TRBV10-3 AIRNDRRYYEQY
TRBJ2-1 TRBV24-1 ATSDLAGVSYNEQF
TRBJ2-7 TRBV5-1 ASSLERELGEQY
TRBJ1-2 TRBV6-1 ASSEAGGLNGYT
TRBJ2-1 TRBV5-6 ASGRTSYNEQF
TRBJ2-3 TRBV20-1 SAAGSSRGTDTQY
TRBJ1-2 TRBV20-1 SARGGQGGNYGYT
TRBJ2-7 TRBV10-3 AISVRTGVHEQY
TRBJ2-7 TRBV5-1 ASSLLTTSGIYEQY
TRBJ2-1 TRBV20-1 SATSGGYNEQF
TRBJ1-1 TRBV20-1 SASYGAGDTEAF
TRBJ2-1 TRBV29-1 SVVRLTNSYNEQF
TRBJ2-7 TRBV12-3/TRBV12-4 ASSFGTVIYEQY
TRBJ2-7 TRBV2 ASRGIYYEQY
TRBJ2-7 TRBV10-3 AKRREPYEQY
TRBJ2-1 TRBV12-3/TRBV12-4 ASSRPTSGRALFMEQF
TRBJ1-6 TRBV7-2 ASSFRGPLPDSPLH
TRBJ2-3 TRBV25-1 ASSESATDTQY
TRBJ2-3 TRBV9 ASSRSRGGTDTQY
TRBJ2-7 TRBV12-3/TRBV12-4 ASGNGGEQY
TRBJ2-2 TRBV30 AWSRVGELF
TRBJ2-1 TRBV20-1 SARSASGSYNEQF
TRBJ1-2 TRBV30 AWSLRQGVFGGYT
TRBJ2-7 TRBV6-5 ASSYSGTGNYERY
TRBJ2-1 TRBV2 ASRVLILNEQF
TRBJ2-1 TRBV27 ASSLRGGLAGVYNEQF
TRBJ2-5 TRBV3-1 ASSQGFLAGGFRETQY
TRBJ2-1 TRBV20-1 SARQGDNEQF
TRBJ1-2 TRBV12-3/TRBV12-4 ASSTRRGANYGYT